These T cell receptor beta chains were read from a single sample in a study of shared clonotypes between healthy human individuals. Assay used: immunoSEQ multiplex PCR; TCRdb lists only in-frame clones, some missing. The data hold a few million clones, with 93% observed a single time. The sample comprised naive CD4+ T cells from PBMCs. Receptor source: a man aged 18-30 years in good health. Some clones in this sample may be carry-over from other donors' samples. Each CDR3 is given with its conserved first and last residue. Each record gives: CDR3 protein, CDR3 DNA, clone size, D gene, V gene, J gene. The D gene is left open where the match is weak. Clone size, where shown, is once, few, many, or a class for clones that have expanded.

cdr3_aa: CAWSSGLSSQPQHF; cdr3_nt: TGTGCCTGGAGTTCGGGGTTATCTAGTCAGCCCCAGCATTTT; clone_size: -; d_call: -; v_call: TRBV30; j_call: TRBJ1-5
cdr3_aa: CASSLQGLQETQYF; cdr3_nt: TGCGCCAGCAGCTTGCAGGGACTACAAGAGACCCAGTACTTC; clone_size: -; d_call: TRBD2; v_call: TRBV5-1; j_call: TRBJ2-5
cdr3_aa: CAIAGARDQPQHF; cdr3_nt: TGTGCCATCGCGGGGGCTAGAGATCAGCCCCAGCATTTT; clone_size: -; d_call: -; v_call: TRBV10-3; j_call: TRBJ1-5
cdr3_aa: CASSQAGSGNTIYF; cdr3_nt: TGCGCCAGCAGCCAAGCGGGGTCTGGAAACACCATATATTTT; clone_size: -; d_call: -; v_call: TRBV4-1; j_call: TRBJ1-3
cdr3_aa: CASSQSRTSAIYF; cdr3_nt: TGTGCCAGCAGCCAATCTCGGACTAGCGCCATATATTTT; clone_size: few; d_call: -; v_call: TRBV6-1; j_call: TRBJ1-3
cdr3_aa: CASRPPIGEQYF; cdr3_nt: TGTGCCAGCAGGCCTCCTATAGGCGAGCAGTACTTC; clone_size: -; d_call: -; v_call: TRBV6-5; j_call: TRBJ2-7
cdr3_aa: CASTTAGTAQYEQYF; cdr3_nt: TGTGCCAGTACCACGGCGGGGACAGCACAATACGAGCAGTACTTC; clone_size: -; d_call: -; v_call: TRBV19; j_call: TRBJ2-7
cdr3_aa: CASSLDAPGVNTGELFF; cdr3_nt: TGTGCCAGCAGTTTAGATGCCCCAGGGGTGAACACCGGGGAGCTGTTTTTT; clone_size: -; d_call: -; v_call: TRBV27; j_call: TRBJ2-2
cdr3_aa: CASSPLGGGEQYF; cdr3_nt: TGTGCCAGCTCACCCCTAGGGGGGGGAGAGCAGTACTTC; clone_size: once; d_call: -; v_call: TRBV18; j_call: TRBJ2-7
cdr3_aa: CASSPLIGGGPQHF; cdr3_nt: TGTGCCAGCAGCCCCCTCATCGGTGGGGGGCCCCAGCATTTT; clone_size: -; d_call: -; v_call: TRBV7-2; j_call: TRBJ1-5
cdr3_aa: CATSPDVYNEQFF; cdr3_nt: TGTGCCACCTCCCCCGACGTGTACAATGAGCAGTTCTTC; clone_size: once; d_call: -; v_call: TRBV2; j_call: TRBJ2-1
cdr3_aa: CASSAGQPSYEQYF; cdr3_nt: TGCGCCAGCAGCGCGGGACAGCCGTCCTACGAGCAGTACTTC; clone_size: -; d_call: -; v_call: TRBV5-1; j_call: TRBJ2-7
cdr3_aa: CASSPIRSGTEAFF; cdr3_nt: TGTGCCAGCTCACCAATAAGGAGTGGCACTGAAGCTTTCTTT; clone_size: -; d_call: -; v_call: TRBV18; j_call: TRBJ1-1
cdr3_aa: CASSLYRGNQPQHF; cdr3_nt: TGTGCCAGCAGCTTGTACAGGGGCAATCAGCCCCAGCATTTT; clone_size: once; d_call: -; v_call: TRBV5-5; j_call: TRBJ1-5
cdr3_aa: CASSPVGYEQFF; cdr3_nt: TGTGCCAGCAGTCCCGTGGGTTATGAGCAGTTCTTC; clone_size: -; d_call: -; v_call: TRBV28; j_call: TRBJ2-1
cdr3_aa: CASRRKGGNTIYF; cdr3_nt: TGTGCCAGCAGGCGTAAGGGTGGAAACACCATATATTTT; clone_size: once; d_call: -; v_call: TRBV6-5; j_call: TRBJ1-3
cdr3_aa: CASSDPGTGSYEQYF; cdr3_nt: TGCGCCAGCAGCGACCCCGGGACAGGGTCCTACGAGCAGTACTTC; clone_size: -; d_call: TRBD1; v_call: TRBV5-1; j_call: TRBJ2-7
cdr3_aa: CASSWGERGHTDTQYF; cdr3_nt: TGCGCCAGCAGCTGGGGGGAGCGGGGGCACACAGATACGCAGTATTTT; clone_size: -; d_call: TRBD2; v_call: TRBV5-1; j_call: TRBJ2-3
cdr3_aa: CASSLISGEQYF; cdr3_nt: TGTGCCAGCAGCTTAATCTCGGGGGAGCAGTACTTC; clone_size: -; d_call: -; v_call: TRBV11-2; j_call: TRBJ2-7
cdr3_aa: CASRSSSTDTQYF; cdr3_nt: TGTGCCAGCAGGTCCTCCTCCACAGATACGCAGTATTTT; clone_size: -; d_call: -; v_call: TRBV28; j_call: TRBJ2-3
cdr3_aa: CASSSEYGSDTQYF; cdr3_nt: TGTGCCAGCAGCTCTGAATATGGATCAGATACGCAGTATTTT; clone_size: -; d_call: -; v_call: TRBV7-7; j_call: TRBJ2-3
cdr3_aa: CATRMWGGRDYGYTF; cdr3_nt: TGTGCCACCAGGATGTGGGGAGGGAGGGACTATGGCTACACCTTC; clone_size: once; d_call: -; v_call: TRBV15; j_call: TRBJ1-2
cdr3_aa: CASSLIPGQETQYF; cdr3_nt: TGCGCCAGCAGCTTGATCCCAGGCCAAGAGACCCAGTACTTC; clone_size: -; d_call: -; v_call: TRBV5-1; j_call: TRBJ2-5
cdr3_aa: CAWFYEQYF; cdr3_nt: TGTGCCTGGTTCTACGAGCAGTACTTC; clone_size: -; d_call: -; v_call: TRBV30; j_call: TRBJ2-7
cdr3_aa: CASSLAAGQGIDTQYF; cdr3_nt: TGTGCCAGCAGCTTAGCGGCGGGACAGGGTATAGATACGCAGTATTTT; clone_size: -; d_call: TRBD1; v_call: TRBV7-6; j_call: TRBJ2-3
cdr3_aa: CSVEARLLGEQYF; cdr3_nt: TGCAGCGTTGAGGCACGGCTCCTAGGCGAGCAGTACTTC; clone_size: -; d_call: -; v_call: TRBV29-1; j_call: TRBJ2-7
cdr3_aa: CASSVEPAGGETQYF; cdr3_nt: TGTGCCAGCAGCGTAGAACCAGCAGGGGGGGAGACCCAGTACTTC; clone_size: -; d_call: -; v_call: TRBV9; j_call: TRBJ2-5